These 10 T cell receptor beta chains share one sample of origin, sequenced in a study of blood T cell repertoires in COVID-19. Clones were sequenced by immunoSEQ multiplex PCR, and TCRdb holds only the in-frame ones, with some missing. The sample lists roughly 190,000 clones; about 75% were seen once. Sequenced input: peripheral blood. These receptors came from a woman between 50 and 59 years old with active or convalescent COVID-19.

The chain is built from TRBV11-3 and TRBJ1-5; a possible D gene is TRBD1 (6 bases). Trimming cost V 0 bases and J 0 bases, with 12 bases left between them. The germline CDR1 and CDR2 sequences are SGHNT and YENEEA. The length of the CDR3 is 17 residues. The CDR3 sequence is CASSLDLRGHSNQPQHF. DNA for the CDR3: TGTGCCAGCAGCTTAGATTTGAGGGGACATAGCAATCAGCCCCAGCATTTT.

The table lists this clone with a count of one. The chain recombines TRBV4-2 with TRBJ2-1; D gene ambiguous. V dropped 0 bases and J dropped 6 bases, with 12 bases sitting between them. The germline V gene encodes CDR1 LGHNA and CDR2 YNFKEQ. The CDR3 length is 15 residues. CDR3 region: CASSQDLLASNEQFF. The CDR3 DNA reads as TGTGCCAGCAGCCAAGATCTTTTGGCTTCCAATGAGCAGTTCTTC.

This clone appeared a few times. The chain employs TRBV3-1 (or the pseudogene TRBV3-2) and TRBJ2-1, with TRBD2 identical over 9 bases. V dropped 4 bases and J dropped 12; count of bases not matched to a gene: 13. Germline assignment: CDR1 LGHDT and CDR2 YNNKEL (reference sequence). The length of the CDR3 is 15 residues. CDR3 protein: CASSPRLAATMGQFF. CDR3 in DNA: TGTGCCAGCAGCCCAAGACTAGCGGCCACGATGGGGCAGTTCTTC.

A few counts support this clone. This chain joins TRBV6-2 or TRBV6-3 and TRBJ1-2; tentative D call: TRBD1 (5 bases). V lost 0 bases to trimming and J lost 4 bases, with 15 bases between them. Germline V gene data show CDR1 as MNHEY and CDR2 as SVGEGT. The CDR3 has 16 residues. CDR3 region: CASSYSGGARGYGYTF. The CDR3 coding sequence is TGTGCCAGCAGTTACTCTGGAGGGGCGCGCGGCTATGGCTACACCTTC.

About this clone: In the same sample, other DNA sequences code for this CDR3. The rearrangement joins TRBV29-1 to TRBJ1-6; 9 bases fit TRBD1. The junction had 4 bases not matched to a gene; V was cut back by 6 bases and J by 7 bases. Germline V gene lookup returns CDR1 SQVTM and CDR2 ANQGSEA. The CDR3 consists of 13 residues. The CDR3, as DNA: TGCAGCGTGGGACAGGGAGGAAATTCACCCCTCCACTTT. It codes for CSVGQGGNSPLHF.

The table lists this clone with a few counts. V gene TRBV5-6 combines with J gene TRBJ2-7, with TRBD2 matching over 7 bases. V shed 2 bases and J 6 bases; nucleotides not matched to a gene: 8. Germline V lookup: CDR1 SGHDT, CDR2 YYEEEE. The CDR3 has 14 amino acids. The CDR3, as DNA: TGTGCCAGCAGCTTCCGGGACTACTATTCCGAGCAGTACTTC. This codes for CASSFRDYYSEQYF.

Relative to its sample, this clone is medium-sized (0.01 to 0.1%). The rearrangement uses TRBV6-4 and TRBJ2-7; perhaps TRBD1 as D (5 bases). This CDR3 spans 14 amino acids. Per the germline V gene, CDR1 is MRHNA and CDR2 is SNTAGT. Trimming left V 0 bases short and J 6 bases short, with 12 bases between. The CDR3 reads CASSDSREVSEQYF. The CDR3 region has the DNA TGTGCCAGCAGTGACTCCAGGGAAGTAAGCGAGCAGTACTTC.

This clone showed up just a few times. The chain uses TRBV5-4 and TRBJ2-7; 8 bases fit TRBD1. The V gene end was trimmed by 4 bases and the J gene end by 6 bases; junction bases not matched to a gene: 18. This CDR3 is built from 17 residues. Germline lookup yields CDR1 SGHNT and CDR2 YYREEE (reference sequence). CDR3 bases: TGTGCCAGCAGCACAGGGGGATACGGGGCCGTTACGGGCGAGCAGTACTTC. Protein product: CASSTGGYGAVTGEQYF.

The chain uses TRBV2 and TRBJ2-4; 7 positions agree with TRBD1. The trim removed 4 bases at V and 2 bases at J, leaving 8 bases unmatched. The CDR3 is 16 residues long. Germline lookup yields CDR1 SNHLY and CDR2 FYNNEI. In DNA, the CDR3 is TGTGCCAGCAGTGGCCCGGGACAGCGGACCAAAAACATTCAGTACTTC. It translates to CASSGPGQRTKNIQYF.

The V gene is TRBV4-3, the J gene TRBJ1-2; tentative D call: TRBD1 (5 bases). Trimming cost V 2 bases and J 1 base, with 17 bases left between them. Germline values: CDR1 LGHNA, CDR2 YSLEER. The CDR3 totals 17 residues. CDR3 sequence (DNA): TGCGCCAGCAGCCAATGGTATGGGCCGGGGGGTAACTATGGCTACACCTTC. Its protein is CASSQWYGPGGNYGYTF.